A single sample gave rise to the 4 T cell receptor beta chains below, sequenced in a study of human T cells and chemical hapten exposure. Whole blood that had not been fractionated was the source of extracted total RNA. In the library, unique molecular identifiers were attached to individual cDNA molecules. TCRdb reprocessed the reads with MiXCR, giving one entry per CDR3 protein. The sample has more than 100,000 distinct CDR3 sequences, about 8.9% seen once. The sequenced material came from whole blood. The receptor set was obtained from a human donor in good health. Some clones in this sample may be carry-over from other donors' samples.

This clonotype has a count of ten or more. The CDR3 DNA follows: TGTGCCAGCAGCCGGAACTATCCAGGGACCCATGAGCAGTTCTTC. The encoded protein is CASSRNYPGTHEQFF. The rearrangement uses TRBV5-5 and TRBJ2-1; D may be TRBD1 or TRBD2 (5 bases each). Trimming cost V 4 bases and J 8 bases, with 19 bases left between them. Germline lookup yields CDR1 SGHKS and CDR2 YYEKEE (reference sequence). The CDR3 sequence is 15 residues long.

This clonotype was counted at least ten times. The chain couples TRBV20-1 to TRBJ2-7, with 10 nucleotides matching TRBD1. Germline trimming cut 1 base from V and 4 bases from J; bases unmatched to any gene: 4. CDR1 is DFQATT and CDR2 is SNEGSKA in the germline V gene (reference sequence). This CDR3 has 14 amino acids. The CDR3, as DNA: TGCAGTGCTAGAGCCAGACAGGGGGCATACGAGCAGTACTTC. Protein sequence: CSARARQGAYEQYF.

This clonotype was counted at least ten times. Written as DNA, the CDR3 is TGCAGTGCACCGTATACTGGGGGCGGTGAAGCTTTCTTT. Its protein is CSAPYTGGGEAFF. This rearrangement joins TRBV20-1 to TRBJ1-1, with D possibly TRBD1 on 6 matching bases. Looked up from germline, CDR1 is DFQATT and CDR2 is SNEGSKA (reference sequence). Trimming shortened V by 6 bases and J by 7 bases, and 18 bases separated the two germline ends. The CDR3 consists of 13 residues.

The chain employs TRBV5-1 and TRBJ1-1; D possibly corresponds to TRBD1 (5 bases). Trimming left V 4 bases short and J 5 bases short, with 18 bases between. CDR1 is SGHRS and CDR2 is YFSETQ in the germline V gene. This CDR3 comprises 15 residues. CDR3 nucleotides: TGCGCCAGCAGCCCGGAGGGGATTCAAGGGACTGAAGCTTTCTTT. This translates into CASSPEGIQGTEAFF.